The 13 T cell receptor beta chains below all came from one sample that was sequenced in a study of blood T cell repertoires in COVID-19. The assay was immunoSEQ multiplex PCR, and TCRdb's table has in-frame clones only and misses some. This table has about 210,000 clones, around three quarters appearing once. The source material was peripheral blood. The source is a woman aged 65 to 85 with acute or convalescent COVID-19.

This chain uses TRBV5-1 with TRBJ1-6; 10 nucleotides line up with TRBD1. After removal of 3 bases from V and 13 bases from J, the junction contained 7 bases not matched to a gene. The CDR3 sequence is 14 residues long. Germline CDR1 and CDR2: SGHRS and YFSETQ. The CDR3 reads CASSSGTGEGPLHF. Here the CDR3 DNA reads TGCGCCAGCAGCTCCGGGACAGGGGAGGGGCCCCTCCACTTT.

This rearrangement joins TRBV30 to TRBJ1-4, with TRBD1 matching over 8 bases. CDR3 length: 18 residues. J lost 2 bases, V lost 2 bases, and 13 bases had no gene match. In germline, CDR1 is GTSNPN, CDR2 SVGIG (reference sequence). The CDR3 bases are TGTGCCTGGAGTACCCTAACAGGGGGTCAGGAGACTAATGAAAAACTGTTTTTT. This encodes CAWSTLTGGQETNEKLFF.

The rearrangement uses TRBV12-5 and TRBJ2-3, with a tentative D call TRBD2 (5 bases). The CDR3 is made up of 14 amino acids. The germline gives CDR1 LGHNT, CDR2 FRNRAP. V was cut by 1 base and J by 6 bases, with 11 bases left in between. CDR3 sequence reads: CASGLELVSDTQYF. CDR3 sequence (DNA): TGTGCTAGTGGTTTGGAACTAGTTTCCGATACGCAGTATTTT.

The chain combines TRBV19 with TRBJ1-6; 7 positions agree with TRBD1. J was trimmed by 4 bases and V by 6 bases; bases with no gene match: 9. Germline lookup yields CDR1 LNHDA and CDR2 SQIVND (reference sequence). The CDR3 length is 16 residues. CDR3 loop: CASRTGTELYNSPLHF. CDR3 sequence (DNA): TGTGCCAGTAGGACCGGGACAGAGCTATATAATTCACCCCTCCACTTT. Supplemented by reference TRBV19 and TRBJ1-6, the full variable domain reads DGGITQSPKYLFRKEGQNVTLSCEQNLNHDAMYWYRQDPGQGLRLIYYSQIVNDFQKGDIAEGYSVSREKKESFPLTVTSAQKNPTAFYLCASRTGTELYNSPLHFGNGTRLTVT.

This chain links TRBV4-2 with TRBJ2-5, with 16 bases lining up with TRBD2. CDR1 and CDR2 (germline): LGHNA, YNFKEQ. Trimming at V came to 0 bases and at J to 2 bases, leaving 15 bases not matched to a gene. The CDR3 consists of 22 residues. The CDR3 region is CASSQETSLPGTSGGGQETQYF. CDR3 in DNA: TGTGCCAGCAGCCAAGAAACGTCTTTACCCGGGACTAGCGGGGGGGGACAAGAGACCCAGTACTTC.

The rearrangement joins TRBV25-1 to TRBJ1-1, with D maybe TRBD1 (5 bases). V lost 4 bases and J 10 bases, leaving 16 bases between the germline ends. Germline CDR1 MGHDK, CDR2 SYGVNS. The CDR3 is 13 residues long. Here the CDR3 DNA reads TGTGCCAGCAGTGCGGTTATCGGCGGGGCAGCTTTCTTT. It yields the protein CASSAVIGGAAFF.

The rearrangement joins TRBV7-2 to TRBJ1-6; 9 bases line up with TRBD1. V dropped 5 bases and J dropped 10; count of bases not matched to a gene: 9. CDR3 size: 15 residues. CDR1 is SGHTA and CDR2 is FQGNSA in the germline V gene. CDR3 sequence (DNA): TGTGCCAGCAGCCCCGGACAGGGGATATGGTCACCCCTCCACTTT. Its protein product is CASSPGQGIWSPLHF. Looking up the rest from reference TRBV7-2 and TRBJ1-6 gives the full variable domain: GAGVSQSPSNKVTEKGKDVELRCDPISGHTALYWYRQSLGQGLEFLIYFQGNSAPDKSGLPSDRFSAERTGGSVSTLTIQRTQQEDSAVYLCASSPGQGIWSPLHFGNGTRLTVT.

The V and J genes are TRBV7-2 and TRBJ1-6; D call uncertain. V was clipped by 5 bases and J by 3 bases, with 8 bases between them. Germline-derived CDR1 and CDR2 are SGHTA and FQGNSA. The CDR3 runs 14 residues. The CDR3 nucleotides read TGTGCCAGCAGCCAACTCAACTATAATTCACCCCTCCACTTT. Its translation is CASSQLNYNSPLHF.

CDR3: CASSRVGTSGGATDTQYF. The CDR3 coding sequence is TGTGCCAGCAGCCGAGTAGGGACTAGCGGGGGGGCCACAGATACGCAGTATTTT. The chain has TRBV3-1 (or the pseudogene TRBV3-2) and TRBJ2-3; 16 bases are a match to TRBD2. This CDR3 has 18 residues. V gave up 4 bases and J gave up 2 bases; unmatched junction bases: 6. Looked up from germline, CDR1 is LGHDT and CDR2 is YNNKEL (reference sequence).

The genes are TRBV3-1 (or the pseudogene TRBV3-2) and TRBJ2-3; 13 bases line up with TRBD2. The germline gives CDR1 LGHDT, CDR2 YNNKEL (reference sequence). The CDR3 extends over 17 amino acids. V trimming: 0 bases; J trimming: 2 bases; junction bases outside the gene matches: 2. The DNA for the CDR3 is TGTGCCAGCAGCCAAGACACTAGCGGGGGGGTCACAGATACGCAGTATTTT. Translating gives CASSQDTSGGVTDTQYF.

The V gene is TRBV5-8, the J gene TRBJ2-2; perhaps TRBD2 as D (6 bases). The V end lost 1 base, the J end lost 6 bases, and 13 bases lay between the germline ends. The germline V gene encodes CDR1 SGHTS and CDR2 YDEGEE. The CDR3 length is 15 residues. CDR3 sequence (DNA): TGTGCCAGCAGCTTGTACGCCGGAGGGGCCGGGGAGCTGTTTTTT. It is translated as CASSLYAGGAGELFF.

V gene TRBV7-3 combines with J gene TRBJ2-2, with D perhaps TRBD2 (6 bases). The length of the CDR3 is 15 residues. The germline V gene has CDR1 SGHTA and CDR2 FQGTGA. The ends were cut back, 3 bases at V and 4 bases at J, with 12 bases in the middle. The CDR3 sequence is CASSLMGEVTGELFF. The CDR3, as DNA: TGTGCCAGCAGCTTGATGGGGGAGGTCACCGGGGAGCTGTTTTTT.

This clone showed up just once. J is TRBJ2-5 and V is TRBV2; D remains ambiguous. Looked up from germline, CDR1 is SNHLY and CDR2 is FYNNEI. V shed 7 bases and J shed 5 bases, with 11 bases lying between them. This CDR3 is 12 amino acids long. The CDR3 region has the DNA TGTGCCAGCAAGGCTAGTGGTGAGACCCAGTACTTC. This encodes CASKASGETQYF.